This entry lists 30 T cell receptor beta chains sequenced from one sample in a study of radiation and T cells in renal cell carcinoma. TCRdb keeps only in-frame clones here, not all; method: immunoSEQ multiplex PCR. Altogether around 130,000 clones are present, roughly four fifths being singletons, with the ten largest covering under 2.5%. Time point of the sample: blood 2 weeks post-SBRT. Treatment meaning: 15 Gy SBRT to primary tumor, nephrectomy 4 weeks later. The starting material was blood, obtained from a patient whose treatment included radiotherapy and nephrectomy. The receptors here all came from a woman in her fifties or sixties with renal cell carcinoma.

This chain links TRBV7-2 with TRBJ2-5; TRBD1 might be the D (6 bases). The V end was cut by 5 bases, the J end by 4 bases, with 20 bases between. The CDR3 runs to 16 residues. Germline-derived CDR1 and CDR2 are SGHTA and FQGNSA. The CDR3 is CASSTGTPFGGETQYF. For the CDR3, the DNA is TGTGCCAGCAGCACCGGGACACCTTTTGGGGGAGAGACCCAGTACTTC.

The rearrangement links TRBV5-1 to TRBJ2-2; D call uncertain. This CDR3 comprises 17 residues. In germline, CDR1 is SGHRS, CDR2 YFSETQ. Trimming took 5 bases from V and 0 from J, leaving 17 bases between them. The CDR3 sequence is CASSPVFDTTNTGELFF. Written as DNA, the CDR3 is TGCGCCAGCAGTCCCGTATTCGACACGACGAACACCGGGGAGCTGTTTTTT.

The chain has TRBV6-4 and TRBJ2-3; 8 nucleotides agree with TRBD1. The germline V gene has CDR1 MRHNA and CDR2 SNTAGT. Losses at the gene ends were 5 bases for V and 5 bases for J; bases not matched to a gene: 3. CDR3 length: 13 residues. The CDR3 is CASSPDRGDTQYF. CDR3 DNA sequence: TGTGCCAGCAGTCCCGACAGGGGAGATACGCAGTATTTT.

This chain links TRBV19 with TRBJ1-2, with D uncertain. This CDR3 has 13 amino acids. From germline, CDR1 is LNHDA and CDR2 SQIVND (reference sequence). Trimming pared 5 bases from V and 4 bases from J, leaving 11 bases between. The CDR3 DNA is TGTGCCAGTAGTGACCAGGCTGGCTATGGCTACACCTTC. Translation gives CASSDQAGYGYTF.

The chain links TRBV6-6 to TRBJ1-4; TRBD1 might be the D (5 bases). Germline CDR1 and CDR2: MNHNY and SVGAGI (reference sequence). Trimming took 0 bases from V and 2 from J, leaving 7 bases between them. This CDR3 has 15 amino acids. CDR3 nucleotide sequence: TGTGCCAGCAGTTACTCAGGGGTCACTAATGAAAAACTGTTTTTT. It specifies CASSYSGVTNEKLFF.

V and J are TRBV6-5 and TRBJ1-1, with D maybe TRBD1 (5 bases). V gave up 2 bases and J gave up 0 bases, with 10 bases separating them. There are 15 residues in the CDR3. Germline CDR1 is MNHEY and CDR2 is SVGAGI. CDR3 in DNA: TGTGCCAGCAGTTACATACGGGGGATGAACACTGAAGCTTTCTTT. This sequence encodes CASSYIRGMNTEAFF.

CDR3 in amino acids: CASSQSTGGGSRKTQYF. CDR3 nucleotides: TGTGCCAGCAGCCAGTCGACAGGGGGCGGGAGTAGGAAGACCCAGTACTTC. The gene calls are TRBV4-2 and TRBJ2-5; 10 positions agree with TRBD1. CDR1 is LGHNA and CDR2 is YNFKEQ in the germline V gene. V dropped 3 bases and J dropped 6; count of bases not matched to a gene: 13. The CDR3 sequence is 17 residues long.

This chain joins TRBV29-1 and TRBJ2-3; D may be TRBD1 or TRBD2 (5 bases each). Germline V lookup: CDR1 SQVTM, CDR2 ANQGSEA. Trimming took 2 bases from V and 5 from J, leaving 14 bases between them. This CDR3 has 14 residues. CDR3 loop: CSVESGFGGDTQYF. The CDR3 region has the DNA TGCAGCGTTGAATCAGGATTTGGGGGAGATACGCAGTATTTT.

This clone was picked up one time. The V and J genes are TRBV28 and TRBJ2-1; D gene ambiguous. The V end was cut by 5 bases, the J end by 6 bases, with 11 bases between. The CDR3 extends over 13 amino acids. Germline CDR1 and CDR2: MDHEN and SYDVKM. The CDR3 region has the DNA TGTGCCAGCAGTCCGTTGAGACTCAATGAGCAGTTCTTC. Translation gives CASSPLRLNEQFF.

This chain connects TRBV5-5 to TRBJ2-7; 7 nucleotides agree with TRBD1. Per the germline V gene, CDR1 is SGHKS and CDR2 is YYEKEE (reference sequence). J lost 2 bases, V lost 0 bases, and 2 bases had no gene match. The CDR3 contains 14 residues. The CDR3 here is CASSLDRGPYEQYF. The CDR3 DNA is TGTGCCAGCAGCTTGGACAGGGGACCCTACGAGCAGTACTTC.

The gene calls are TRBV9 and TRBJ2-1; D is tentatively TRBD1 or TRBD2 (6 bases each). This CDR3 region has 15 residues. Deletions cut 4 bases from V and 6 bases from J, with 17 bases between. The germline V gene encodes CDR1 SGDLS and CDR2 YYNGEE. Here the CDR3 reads CASSPTGASLNEQFF. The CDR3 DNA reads TGTGCCAGCAGCCCGACGGGGGCTAGCCTCAATGAGCAGTTCTTC.

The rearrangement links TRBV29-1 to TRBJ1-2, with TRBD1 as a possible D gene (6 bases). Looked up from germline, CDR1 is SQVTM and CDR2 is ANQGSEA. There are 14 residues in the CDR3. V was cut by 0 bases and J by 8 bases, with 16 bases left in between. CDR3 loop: CSVEEYREVQGYTF. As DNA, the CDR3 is TGCAGCGTTGAAGAGTACAGGGAAGTGCAAGGCTACACCTTC. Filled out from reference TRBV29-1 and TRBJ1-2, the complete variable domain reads SAVISQKPSRDICQRGTSLTIQCQVDSQVTMMFWYRQQPGQSLTLIATANQGSEATYESGFVIDKFPISRPNLTFSTLTVSNMSPEDSSIYLCSVEEYREVQGYTFGSGTRLTVV.

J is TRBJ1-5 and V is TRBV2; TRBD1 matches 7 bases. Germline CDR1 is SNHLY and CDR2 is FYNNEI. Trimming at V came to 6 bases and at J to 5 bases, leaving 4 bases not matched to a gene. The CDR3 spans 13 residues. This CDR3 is CASSLDRDQPQHF. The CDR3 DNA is TGTGCCAGCAGCCTCGACAGGGATCAGCCCCAGCATTTT.

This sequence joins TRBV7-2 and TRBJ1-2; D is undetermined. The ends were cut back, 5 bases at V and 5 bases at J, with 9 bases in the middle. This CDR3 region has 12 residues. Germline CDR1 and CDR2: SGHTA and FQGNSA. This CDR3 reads CASSPGVYGYTF. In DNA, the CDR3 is TGTGCCAGCAGCCCCGGGGTATATGGCTACACCTTC.

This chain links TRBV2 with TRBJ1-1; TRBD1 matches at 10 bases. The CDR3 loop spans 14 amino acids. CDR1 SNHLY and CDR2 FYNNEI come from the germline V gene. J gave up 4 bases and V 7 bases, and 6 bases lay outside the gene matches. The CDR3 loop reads CASKLGQGITEAFF. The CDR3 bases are TGTGCCAGCAAGTTGGGACAGGGGATCACTGAAGCTTTCTTT. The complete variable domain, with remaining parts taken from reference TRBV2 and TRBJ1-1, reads EPEVTQTPSHQVTQMGQEVILRCVPISNHLYFYWYRQILGQKVEFLVSFYNNEISEKSEIFDDQFSVERPDGSNFTLKIRSTKLEDSAMYFCASKLGQGITEAFFGQGTRLTVV.

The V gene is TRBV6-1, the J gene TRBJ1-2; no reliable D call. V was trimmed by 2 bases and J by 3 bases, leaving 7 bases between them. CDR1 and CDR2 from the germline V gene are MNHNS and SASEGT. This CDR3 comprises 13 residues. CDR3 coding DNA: TGTGCCAGCAGTGAATATGGGGACTATGGCTACACCTTC. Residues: CASSEYGDYGYTF.

The CDR3 DNA is TGTGCCAGCAGTCCTTGGGAACAAGAGACCCAGTACTTC. Protein: CASSPWEQETQYF. The J gene is TRBJ2-5, the V gene TRBV6-1, with D unresolved. Trimming cost V 5 bases and J 2 bases, with 9 bases left between them. CDR1 is MNHNS and CDR2 is SASEGT in the germline V gene. This CDR3 region has 13 residues.

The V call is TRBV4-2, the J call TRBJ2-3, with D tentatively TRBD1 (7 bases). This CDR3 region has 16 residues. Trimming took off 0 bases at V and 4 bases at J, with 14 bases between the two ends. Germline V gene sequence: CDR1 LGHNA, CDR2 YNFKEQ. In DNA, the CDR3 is TGTGCCAGCAGCCAAGAATATAGCAGGGGGGCAGATACGCAGTATTTT. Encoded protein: CASSQEYSRGADTQYF.

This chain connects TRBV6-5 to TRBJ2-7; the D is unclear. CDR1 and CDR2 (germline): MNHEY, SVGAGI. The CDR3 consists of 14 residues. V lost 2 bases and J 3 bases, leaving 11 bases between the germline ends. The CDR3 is CASSYQGDFYEQYF. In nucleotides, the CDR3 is TGTGCCAGCAGTTACCAAGGAGATTTCTACGAGCAGTACTTC.

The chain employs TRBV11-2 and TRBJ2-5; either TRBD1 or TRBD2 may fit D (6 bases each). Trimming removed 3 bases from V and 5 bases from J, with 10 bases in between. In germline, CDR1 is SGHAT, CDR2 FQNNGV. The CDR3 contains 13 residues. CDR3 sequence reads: CASSFEGGETQYF. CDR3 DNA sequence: TGTGCCAGCAGCTTTGAGGGGGGCGAGACCCAGTACTTC. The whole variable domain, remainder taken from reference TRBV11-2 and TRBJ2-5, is EAGVAQSPRYKIIEKRQSVAFWCNPISGHATLYWYQQILGQGPKLLIQFQNNGVVDDSQLPKDRFSAERLKGVDSTLKIQPAKLEDSAVYLCASSFEGGETQYFGPGTRLLVL.

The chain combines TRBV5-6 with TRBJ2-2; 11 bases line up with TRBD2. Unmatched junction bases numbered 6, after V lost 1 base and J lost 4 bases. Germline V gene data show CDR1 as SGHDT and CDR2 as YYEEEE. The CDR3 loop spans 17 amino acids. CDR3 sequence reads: CASSLWLAGGSTGELFF. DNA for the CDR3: TGTGCCAGCAGCTTGTGGCTAGCGGGGGGCAGCACCGGGGAGCTGTTTTTT.

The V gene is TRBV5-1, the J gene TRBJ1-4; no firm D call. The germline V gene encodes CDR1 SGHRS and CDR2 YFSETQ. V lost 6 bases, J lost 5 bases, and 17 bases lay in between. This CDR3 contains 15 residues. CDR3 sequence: CASKKLESLNEKLFF. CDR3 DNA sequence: TGCGCCAGCAAAAAACTGGAGAGTCTAAATGAAAAACTGTTTTTT.

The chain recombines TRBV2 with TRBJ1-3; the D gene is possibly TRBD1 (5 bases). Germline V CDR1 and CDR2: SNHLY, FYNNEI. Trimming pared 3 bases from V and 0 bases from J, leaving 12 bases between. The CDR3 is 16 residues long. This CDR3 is CASSDSGTHSGNTIYF. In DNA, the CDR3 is TGTGCCAGCAGTGATTCAGGGACCCACTCTGGAAACACCATATATTTT.

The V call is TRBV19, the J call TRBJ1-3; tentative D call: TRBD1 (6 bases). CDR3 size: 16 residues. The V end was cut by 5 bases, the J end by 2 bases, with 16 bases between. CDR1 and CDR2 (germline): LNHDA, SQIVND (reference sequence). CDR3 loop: CASSSGGAMAGNTIYF. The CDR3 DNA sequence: TGTGCCAGTAGTTCCGGGGGGGCAATGGCTGGAAACACCATATATTTT.

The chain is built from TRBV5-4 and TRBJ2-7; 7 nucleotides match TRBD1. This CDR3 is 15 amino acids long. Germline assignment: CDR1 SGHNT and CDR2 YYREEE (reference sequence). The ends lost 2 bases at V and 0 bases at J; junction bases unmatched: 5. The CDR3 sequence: CASSFRQGSSYEQYF. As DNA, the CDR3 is TGTGCCAGCAGCTTTCGACAGGGTTCCTCCTACGAGCAGTACTTC. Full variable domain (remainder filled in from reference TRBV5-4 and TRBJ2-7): ETGVTQSPTHLIKTRGQQVTLRCSSQSGHNTVSWYQQALGQGPQFIFQYYREEENGRGNFPPRFSGLQFPNYSSELNVNALELDDSALYLCASSFRQGSSYEQYFGPGTRLTVT.

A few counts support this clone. CDR3 amino acids: CASRRQFTDTQYF. CDR3 in DNA: TGTGCCAGCAGGAGGCAGTTCACAGATACGCAGTATTTT. The V call is TRBV6-5, the J call TRBJ2-3; D gene ambiguous. This CDR3 comprises 13 residues. Trimming took 6 bases from V and 2 from J, leaving 9 bases between them. The germline V gene encodes CDR1 MNHEY and CDR2 SVGAGI.

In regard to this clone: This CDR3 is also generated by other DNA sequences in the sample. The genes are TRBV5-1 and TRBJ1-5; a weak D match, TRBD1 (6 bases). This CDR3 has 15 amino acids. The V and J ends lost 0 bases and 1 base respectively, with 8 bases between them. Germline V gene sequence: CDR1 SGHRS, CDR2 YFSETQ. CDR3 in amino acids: CASSLEGVSNQPQHF. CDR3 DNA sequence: TGCGCCAGCAGCTTGGAGGGGGTAAGCAATCAGCCCCAGCATTTT.

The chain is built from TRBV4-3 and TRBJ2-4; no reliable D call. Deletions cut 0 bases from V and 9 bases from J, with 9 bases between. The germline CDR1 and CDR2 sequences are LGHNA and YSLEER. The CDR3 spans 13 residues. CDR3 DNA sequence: TGCGCCAGCAGCCAAGATCACGTTGGCATTCAGTACTTC. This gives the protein CASSQDHVGIQYF.

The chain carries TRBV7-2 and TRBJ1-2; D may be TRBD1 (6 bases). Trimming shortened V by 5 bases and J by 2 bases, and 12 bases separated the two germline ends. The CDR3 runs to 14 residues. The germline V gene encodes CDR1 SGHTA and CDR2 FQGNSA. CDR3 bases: TGTGCCAGCAGCCCGGGGACAAGCAACTATGGCTACACCTTC. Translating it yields CASSPGTSNYGYTF.

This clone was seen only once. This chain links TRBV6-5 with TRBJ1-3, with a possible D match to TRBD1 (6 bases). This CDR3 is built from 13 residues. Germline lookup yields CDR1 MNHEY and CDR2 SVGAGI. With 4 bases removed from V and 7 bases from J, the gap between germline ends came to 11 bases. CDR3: CASSSPGANTIYF. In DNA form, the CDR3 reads TGTGCCAGCAGTTCACCAGGGGCGAACACCATATATTTT.